The source of this T cell receptor beta chain is a study of graft-versus-host responses after intestinal transplantation. Study background: Once they had received anti-thymocyte globulin induction, all recipients took tacrolimus and steroids for about 3 years. Study-wide findings and caveats: The recipient marrow held GvH clones, and some of them showed up first in ileum or blood.

Trimming took 0 bases from V and 12 from J; bases not matched to a gene: 8. CDR3 length: 14 residues. Germline-derived CDR1 and CDR2 are SGHRS and YFSETQ. Concerning this clone itself: Its antigen is not identified.

Produced via immunoSEQ multiplex PCR; TCRdb's table is partial and in-frame only. The sample has over 90,000 clones, roughly nine tenths seen once; the top ten hold roughly 0.5%. The origin of this receptor is a human donor who received an intestinal transplant. The starting material was unstimulated CD8+ T cells sorted from spleen or lymph node cells, obtained before intestinal transplant. The chain carries TRBV5-1 and TRBJ2-1, with 8 bases aligning to TRBD1. CDR3 amino acids: CASSLGTGSLVQFF. CDR3 bases: TGCGCCAGCAGCTTGGGGACAGGGTCACTCGTGCAGTTCTTC.